Included here is one T cell receptor beta chain sequence, with context. The data originate from a study of blood T cell repertoires in COVID-19. Trimming shortened V by 3 bases and J by 8 bases, and 8 bases separated the two germline ends. Per germline, CDR1 SNHLY and CDR2 FYNNEI. This CDR3 region has 12 residues. Repertoires were generated with immunoSEQ multiplex PCR, while TCRdb's copy carries only in-frame clones and drops some. The sample shows 200,000 to 250,000 clones, around 85% of them seen only once. This TCR came from a young woman who had recovered from COVID-19. The sample consisted of peripheral blood. This chain links TRBV2 with TRBJ1-3; possibly TRBD1 for D (5 bases). The DNA of the CDR3 is TGTGCCAGCAGTGATCAGGGATACACCATATATTTT. As protein: CASSDQGYTIYF.